A single sample gave rise to the 29 T cell receptor beta chains below, sequenced in a study of T cell repertoires in cytomegalovirus infection. TCRdb recomputed calls from the reads with MiXCR, one row per CDR3 protein. The sample comprises under 30,000 distinct CDR3 sequences, approximately 22% of which are singletons, and roughly nine tenths rests with the top ten. Their antigen targets remain unknown. The sequencing here drew on CD8+ T cells from cultured PBMCs, taken from culture after CMV antigen stimulation. Receptor source: a human donor in good health (CMV status not recorded). Some clones in this sample may be carry-over from other donors' samples.

The chain links TRBV2 to TRBJ1-3; D is undetermined. Germline V CDR1 and CDR2: SNHLY, FYNNEI. The CDR3 covers 15 residues. Trimming took 4 bases from V and 2 from J, leaving 12 bases between them. The CDR3 DNA reads as TGTGCCAGCAGTGCTACGGGGTCTCCTGGAAACACCATATATTTT. Translated: CASSATGSPGNTIYF.

This clonotype was detected a few times. The rearrangement links TRBV7-9 to TRBJ2-5; 9 bases align to TRBD1. The CDR3 covers 17 residues. Germline V gene sequence: CDR1 SEHNR, CDR2 FQNEAQ (reference sequence). V dropped 7 bases and J dropped 2; count of bases not matched to a gene: 14. This CDR3 is CASTPPVAGTGQETQYF. The DNA of the CDR3 is TGTGCCAGCACCCCGCCGGTGGCCGGGACAGGGCAAGAGACCCAGTACTTC.

Only a few counts were recorded for this clonotype. The chain carries TRBV7-8 and TRBJ1-4; no clear D gene. The CDR3 totals 17 residues. Trimming shortened V by 1 base and J by 0 bases, and 12 bases separated the two germline ends. Germline values: CDR1 SGHVS, CDR2 FQNEAQ. Here the CDR3 DNA reads TGTGCCAGCAGCTTAGGAGCGGTCGGGACAACTAATGAAAAACTGTTTTTT. Its translation: CASSLGAVGTTNEKLFF.

With respect to this clonotype: A much larger clone lies one base from this, so it may be a read error. V is TRBV6-6 and J is TRBJ2-7; no reliable D call. Germline V gives CDR1 MNHNY, CDR2 SVGAGI (reference sequence). CDR3 length: 14 amino acids. This CDR3 is CAGSYSVESNEQYF. The CDR3 nucleotides are TGTGCCGGCAGTTACTCCGTTGAAAGCAACGAGCAGTACTTC.

The gene calls are TRBV7-8 and TRBJ2-5, with TRBD2 identical over 7 bases. This CDR3 comprises 15 residues. The junction had 11 bases not matched to a gene; V was cut back by 5 bases and J by 5 bases. Germline loops: CDR1 SGHVS, CDR2 FQNEAQ. The CDR3 sequence: CASSQEGGVSETQYF. The DNA of the CDR3 is TGTGCCAGCAGCCAAGAGGGAGGGGTCAGTGAGACCCAGTACTTC.

This clonotype has at least ten counts. The rearrangement joins TRBV7-2 to TRBJ2-7; perhaps TRBD2 as D (5 bases). Germline loops: CDR1 SGHTA, CDR2 FQGNSA. V gave up 0 bases and J gave up 0 bases, with 27 bases separating them. The CDR3 spans 21 residues. CDR3 in DNA: TGTGCCAGCAGCTTAGCGCTAGGGAGTTCTTCACGACCCACGGACTCCTACGAGCAGTACTTC. Amino acids: CASSLALGSSSRPTDSYEQYF.

This clonotype was detected many times. For the CDR3, the DNA is TGTGCCAGCAGCCCAGACAGGGGGTATGGCTACACCTTC. Translation: CASSPDRGYGYTF. The V gene is TRBV12-3 or TRBV12-4, the J gene TRBJ1-2; 9 bases map to TRBD1. CDR3 size: 13 residues. V was clipped by 6 bases and J by 5 bases; unmatched bases: 4.

CDR3 bases: TGTGCCAGCAGCGTTAGTAACCTTAACACCGGGGAGCTGTTTTTT. It yields the protein CASSVSNLNTGELFF. The J gene is TRBJ2-2, the V gene TRBV9; D call uncertain. The V end lost 2 bases, the J end lost 2 bases, and 10 bases lay between the germline ends. The CDR3 runs 15 residues. Germline CDR1 is SGDLS and CDR2 is YYNGEE. Combining the CDR3 with reference TRBV9 and TRBJ2-2 gives the whole variable domain DSGVTQTPKHLITATGQRVTLRCSPRSGDLSVYWYQQSLDQGLQFLIQYYNGEERAKGNILERFSAQQFPDLHSELNLSSLELGDSALYFCASSVSNLNTGELFFGEGSRLTVL.

This clonotype was seen many times. J is TRBJ2-7 and V is TRBV7-2; D not resolved. The CDR3 sequence is 14 residues long. Germline CDR1 SGHTA, CDR2 FQGNSA. V was cut by 7 bases and J by 2 bases, with 15 bases left in between. CDR3 residues: CASTVGGITYEQYF. As DNA, the CDR3 is TGTGCCAGCACCGTGGGCGGAATAACCTACGAGCAGTACTTC.

This clonotype appeared many times. The chain couples TRBV12-3 or TRBV12-4 to TRBJ2-1; 13 nucleotides line up with TRBD2. CDR3 size: 17 residues. V was pared by 5 bases and J by 5 bases, with 9 bases of the junction left unmatched. The CDR3 is CASSPNPGLAGDNEQFF. CDR3 bases: TGTGCCAGCAGTCCCAACCCCGGACTAGCGGGGGACAATGAGCAGTTCTTC.

This clonotype was recorded a few times. The chain uses TRBV7-8 and TRBJ2-3, with D tentatively TRBD2 (5 bases). The V and J ends lost 5 bases and 2 bases respectively, with 20 bases between them. Germline V CDR1 and CDR2: SGHVS, FQNEAQ. The length of the CDR3 is 17 residues. The CDR3 DNA reads TGTGCCAGCAGCCCGTCGGGGTTGGGGTCCAACACAGATACGCAGTATTTT. This codes for CASSPSGLGSNTDTQYF. Full variable domain (remainder filled in from reference TRBV7-8 and TRBJ2-3): GAGVSQSPRYKVAKRGQDVALRCDPISGHVSLFWYQQALGQGPEFLTYFQNEAQLDKSGLPSDRFFAERPEGSVSTLKIQRTQQEDSAVYLCASSPSGLGSNTDTQYFGPGTRLTVL.

The V call is TRBV29-1, the J call TRBJ2-7, with a tentative D call TRBD2 (5 bases). This CDR3 has 15 amino acids. The germline V gene encodes CDR1 SQVTM and CDR2 ANQGSEA. Trimming took off 5 bases at V and 1 base at J, with 18 bases between the two ends. The CDR3 coding sequence is TGCAGCGTTCGGAGCAGAGGAGGATATTCCTACGAGCAGTACTTC. The encoded protein is CSVRSRGGYSYEQYF.

This clonotype has just a few counts. The chain joins TRBV5-1 to TRBJ1-2; no clear D gene. Per the germline V gene, CDR1 is SGHRS and CDR2 is YFSETQ. Trimming stripped 3 bases from V and 5 bases from J, with 17 bases between. This CDR3 comprises 15 residues. CDR3 loop: CASSYDGDGPYGYTF. The CDR3 nucleotides read TGCGCCAGCAGCTACGACGGAGATGGACCATATGGCTACACCTTC. The entire variable domain, with the rest obtained from reference TRBV5-1 and TRBJ1-2, is as follows: KAGVTQTPRYLIKTRGQQVTLSCSPISGHRSVSWYQQTPGQGLQFLFEYFSETQRNKGNFPGRFSGRQFSNSRSEMNVSTLELGDSALYLCASSYDGDGPYGYTFGSGTRLTVV.

The gene calls are TRBV15 and TRBJ2-5, with D unresolved. Germline V gene lookup returns CDR1 LNHNV and CDR2 YYDKDF (reference sequence). There are 14 residues in the CDR3. V was cut by 0 bases and J by 2 bases, with 7 bases left in between. In DNA, the CDR3 is TGTGCCACCAGCAGAGATATGGGACAAGAGACCCAGTACTTC. It is translated as CATSRDMGQETQYF. The full variable domain, with the rest looked up from reference TRBV15 and TRBJ2-5, is DAMVIQNPRYQVTQFGKPVTLSCSQTLNHNVMYWYQQKSSQAPKLLFHYYDKDFNNEADTPDNFQSRRPNTSFCFLDIRSPGLGDTAMYLCATSRDMGQETQYFGPGTRLLVL.

This clonotype was found many times. The V gene is TRBV7-2, the J gene TRBJ2-3, with D perhaps TRBD1 or TRBD2 (5 bases each). Germline CDR1 and CDR2: SGHTA and FQGNSA. This CDR3 region has 15 residues. V lost 3 bases and J lost 3, with 13 bases in between. This CDR3 is CASSFFGGVTDTQYF. DNA for the CDR3: TGTGCCAGCAGCTTTTTTGGGGGTGTGACAGATACGCAGTATTTT.

This clonotype was seen many times. The rearrangement uses TRBV25-1 and TRBJ2-1; D call uncertain. V lost 9 bases to trimming and J lost 7 bases, with 13 bases between them. The length of the CDR3 is 12 residues. Looked up from germline, CDR1 is MGHDK and CDR2 is SYGVNS. This CDR3 reads CASAKGKNEQFF. CDR3 DNA: TGTGCCAGTGCGAAAGGGAAGAATGAGCAGTTCTTC. The full variable domain, completed using reference TRBV25-1 and TRBJ2-1, is EADIYQTPRYLVIGTGKKITLECSQTMGHDKMYWYQQDPGMELHLIHYSYGVNSTEKGDLSSESTVSRIRTEHFPLTLESARPSHTSQYLCASAKGKNEQFFGPGTRLTVL.

This clonotype has a count of ten or more. The rearrangement joins TRBV2 to TRBJ2-1; 8 bases map to TRBD1. The germline V gene encodes CDR1 SNHLY and CDR2 FYNNEI. CDR3 length equals 14 residues. Trimming took 6 bases from V and 8 from J; bases not matched to a gene: 9. The CDR3 protein is CASRRRGLSDEQFF. CDR3 in DNA: TGTGCCAGCAGACGCAGGGGGCTATCCGATGAGCAGTTCTTC.

Only a few counts were recorded for this clonotype. The chain joins TRBV19 to TRBJ1-5, with 9 bases aligning to TRBD1. Germline CDR1 LNHDA, CDR2 SQIVND (reference sequence). The CDR3 contains 15 residues. Trimming took 7 bases from V and 6 from J; bases not matched to a gene: 10. The DNA of the CDR3 is TGTGCCAGTACTTATTTCCCGGGACAGGGTCAGCCCCAGCATTTT. The encoded protein is CASTYFPGQGQPQHF.

In its sample, this clonotype was seen many times. V and J are TRBV19 and TRBJ1-1, with 8 bases matching TRBD1. This CDR3 spans 12 amino acids. Germline lookup yields CDR1 LNHDA and CDR2 SQIVND (reference sequence). With V trimmed by 8 bases and J by 6 bases, 5 bases remained unmatched. CDR3 nucleotides: TGTGCCAGTGCAGGGGGCGCGGCTGAAGCTTTCTTT. Protein product: CASAGGAAEAFF.

This chain connects TRBV4-3 to TRBJ1-2; a possible D gene is TRBD1 (5 bases). The V end was cut by 0 bases, the J end by 0 bases, with 11 bases between. CDR1 is LGHNA and CDR2 is YSLEER in the germline V gene. This CDR3 spans 16 amino acids. The CDR3 DNA reads as TGCGCCAGCAGCCAAGAGTGGCAGGGAGCTAACTATGGCTACACCTTC. Translating it yields CASSQEWQGANYGYTF.

This sequence joins TRBV6-6 and TRBJ2-3; D is perhaps TRBD2 (6 bases). Germline V gene sequence: CDR1 MNHNY, CDR2 SVGAGI (reference sequence). V was pared by 7 bases and J by 13 bases, with 18 bases between. The CDR3 loop spans 12 amino acids. Written as DNA, the CDR3 is TGTGCCAGCAACGGGGGAGCTAGCCGGGAGTATTTT. Amino acid sequence: CASNGGASREYF.

This clonotype was detected only a few times. The chain combines TRBV2 with TRBJ2-3, with TRBD1 identical over 9 bases. The CDR3 is 14 amino acids. Germline V lookup: CDR1 SNHLY, CDR2 FYNNEI. Trimming at V came to 5 bases and at J to 6 bases, leaving 6 bases not matched to a gene. CDR3 loop: CASSLGQGWDTQYF. The CDR3 bases are TGTGCCAGCAGTCTTGGACAGGGGTGGGATACGCAGTATTTT.

The rearrangement joins TRBV19 to TRBJ2-7; possibly TRBD1 for D (6 bases). The CDR3 is 13 amino acids. V was cut by 11 bases and J by 2 bases, with 16 bases left in between. Looked up from germline, CDR1 is LNHDA and CDR2 is SQIVND (reference sequence). CDR3 nucleotides: TGTGCCTCGGCCTCGGCAGGGGCCTACGAGCAGTACTTC. Translated: CASASAGAYEQYF. The full variable domain, in which reference TRBV19 and TRBJ2-7 provide the parts outside the CDR3, is DGGITQSPKYLFRKEGQNVTLSCEQNLNHDAMYWYRQDPGQGLRLIYYSQIVNDFQKGDIAEGYSVSREKKESFPLTVTSAQKNPTAFYLCASASAGAYEQYFGPGTRLTVT.

This chain's CDR3 is CASSQASGGTGNVIGYTF. DNA of the CDR3: TGCGCCAGCAGCCAAGCGTCTGGTGGGACAGGCAATGTTATAGGCTACACCTTC. This chain joins TRBV4-1 and TRBJ1-2, with 8 bases aligning to TRBD1. Germline V CDR1 and CDR2: MGHRA, YSYEKL. V lost 1 base, J lost 8 bases, and 18 bases stayed unmatched. The CDR3 spans 18 residues.

The V call is TRBV7-6, the J call TRBJ2-1, with D possibly TRBD2 on 5 matching bases. The germline V gene has CDR1 SGHVS and CDR2 FNYEAQ. V lost 5 bases, J lost 9 bases, and 11 bases lay in between. There are 12 residues in the CDR3. The CDR3 sequence: CASSGELREQFF. CDR3 sequence (DNA): TGTGCCAGCAGCGGGGAGCTGCGTGAGCAGTTCTTC.

This clonotype was found many times. The chain is built from TRBV19 and TRBJ1-1, with D unclear. Germline lookup yields CDR1 LNHDA and CDR2 SQIVND (reference sequence). This CDR3 spans 14 amino acids. The V gene lost 5 bases and the J gene lost 11 bases, with 21 bases spanning the gap. The CDR3 loop reads CASSPGPISDGAFF. The CDR3 DNA is TGTGCCAGTAGTCCCGGCCCGATCTCCGACGGGGCTTTCTTT.

The CDR3 region is CASSLDSSAYEQYF. The DNA of the CDR3 is TGTGCCAGCAGCTTAGACTCAAGCGCTTACGAGCAGTACTTC. V and J are TRBV7-6 and TRBJ2-7; D remains unclear. The CDR3 length is 14 residues. CDR1 SGHVS and CDR2 FNYEAQ come from the germline V gene. Trimming took 1 base from V and 4 from J, leaving 11 bases between them.

There are a few counts of this clonotype. The chain links TRBV12-5 to TRBJ1-1; D is unclear. The CDR3 has 14 residues. Germline V gives CDR1 LGHNT, CDR2 FRNRAP. V lost 1 base, J lost 0 bases, and 6 bases lay in between. CDR3 sequence (DNA): TGTGCTAGTGGTTTGGACCTCATGAACACTGAAGCTTTCTTT. Encoded protein: CASGLDLMNTEAFF.

This clonotype has ten or more counts. The gene calls are TRBV7-8 and TRBJ1-5; no definite D call. This CDR3 has 15 amino acids. Trimming removed 2 bases from V and 2 bases from J, with 10 bases in between. Germline values: CDR1 SGHVS, CDR2 FQNEAQ. The CDR3 loop is CASSLSRFGNQPQHF. CDR3 DNA sequence: TGTGCCAGCAGCTTAAGTCGATTTGGCAATCAGCCCCAGCATTTT.